The rows below give T cell receptor beta chains drawn from one sample of a study of blood T cell repertoires in COVID-19. Clones were read by immunoSEQ multiplex PCR, and TCRdb kept only the in-frame ones, dropping some. The profile shows nearly 100,000 clones, approximately 84% of them singletons. What was sequenced was peripheral blood. The receptors here all came from an older man with acute or convalescent COVID-19. Each CDR3 is given with its conserved first and last residue. The order of the fields is V gene, CDR3 protein.

v_gene: TRBV18; CDR3aa: CASSPVIRGYDNEQFF
v_gene: TRBV4-1; CDR3aa: CASSYRDTFPDNSPLHF
v_gene: TRBV19; CDR3aa: CASSRRLAGAPSYNEQFF
v_gene: TRBV10-3; CDR3aa: CAIAGAQETQYF
v_gene: TRBV7-2; CDR3aa: CASSSSQGTNEKLFF
v_gene: TRBV9; CDR3aa: CASSPTIAGGGNEQFF
v_gene: TRBV7-9; CDR3aa: CASRSTSNTEAFF
v_gene: TRBV30; CDR3aa: CAWSTWTVATNEKLFF
v_gene: TRBV7-9; CDR3aa: CASSLAGQGTEKLFF
v_gene: TRBV7-9; CDR3aa: CASSFPGGPYNEQFF
v_gene: TRBV6-6; CDR3aa: CASNTFSGGNNEQFF
v_gene: TRBV7-9; CDR3aa: CASSSSGLAGGSQETQYF
v_gene: TRBV29-1; CDR3aa: CSVGTEINQPQHF
v_gene: TRBV4-3; CDR3aa: CASSQELTEGQPHEMGTQYF
v_gene: TRBV7-9; CDR3aa: CASRRWSNEKLFF
v_gene: TRBV6-5; CDR3aa: CASLVQFDSYEQYF
v_gene: TRBV4-1; CDR3aa: CASSLRGPSGNTIYF
v_gene: TRBV7-9; CDR3aa: CASSTSSVSHGYTF
v_gene: TRBV29-1; CDR3aa: CSVGQGRYEQYF
v_gene: TRBV5-4; CDR3aa: CASSLDRGLVTEAFF
v_gene: TRBV9; CDR3aa: CASSVDPRSSYEQYF
v_gene: TRBV19; CDR3aa: CASSPDPGETQYF